The 17 T cell receptor beta chains below were found in one sample sequenced in a study of T-cell memory formation after mild COVID-19. MiXCR was run by TCRdb on the 5' RACE reads, yielding one entry per CDR3 protein. The table lists approximately 450,000 distinct CDR3 sequences, over 15% of them singletons. The sequenced sample was PBMCs or a T cell subset sorted from them (not recorded which). The receptors were gathered from an adult woman who had mild COVID-19 (a few samples of this study predate the infection). Cell type and time point are not known.

This clonotype was observed a handful of times. V is TRBV25-1 and J is TRBJ1-6; 8 bases are shared with TRBD1. This CDR3 has 15 residues. J gave up 7 bases and V 3 bases, and 5 bases lay outside the gene matches. Germline V lookup: CDR1 MGHDK, CDR2 SYGVNS. The CDR3 DNA follows: TGTGCCAGCAGTGACTCCGGGACAGGCAATTCACCCCTCCACTTT. This gives the protein CASSDSGTGNSPLHF.

The chain combines TRBV4-3 with TRBJ2-7; 10 nucleotides agree with TRBD2. The germline V gene encodes CDR1 LGHNA and CDR2 YSLEER. The CDR3 runs 18 residues. Trimming took 0 bases from V and 0 from J; bases not matched to a gene: 8. CDR3 nucleotide sequence: TGCGCCAGCAGCCAAGATCTAGCGGGAGTTTCGAGCTCCTACGAGCAGTACTTC. Amino acid sequence: CASSQDLAGVSSSYEQYF.

The rearrangement joins TRBV20-1 to TRBJ1-5; D is ambiguous. Germline V gives CDR1 DFQATT, CDR2 SNEGSKA (reference sequence). Between the trimmed V and J ends, which lost 2 bases and 6 bases, there was a span of 14 bases. This CDR3 has 14 residues. The CDR3 nucleotides read TGCAGTGCTAGAATCGTGGGAGGAGGTCAGCCCCAGCATTTT. The encoded protein is CSARIVGGGQPQHF.

The gene calls are TRBV5-1 and TRBJ1-2; D is undetermined. Germline V gives CDR1 SGHRS, CDR2 YFSETQ. Trimming stripped 4 bases from V and 4 bases from J, with 14 bases between. There are 14 residues in the CDR3. The CDR3 coding sequence is TGCGCCAGCAGCGTACTGACAAACAGCTATGGCTACACCTTC. As protein: CASSVLTNSYGYTF.

This clonotype was seen only a few times. The chain is built from TRBV7-6 and TRBJ2-1; TRBD1 or TRBD2 may be the D gene (6 bases each). Germline V gives CDR1 SGHVS, CDR2 FNYEAQ. Trimming took 8 bases from V and 2 from J, leaving 16 bases between them. This CDR3 has 15 residues. CDR3 DNA: TGTGCCAGCGGGCTCAGGGGAGGAACCTACAATGAGCAGTTCTTC. Protein: CASGLRGGTYNEQFF. Filled out from reference TRBV7-6 and TRBJ2-1, the complete variable domain reads GAGVSQSPRYKVTKRGQDVALRCDPISGHVSLYWYRQALGQGPEFLTYFNYEAQQDKSGLPNDRFSAERPEGSISTLTIQRTEQRDSAMYRCASGLRGGTYNEQFFGPGTRLTVL.

The J gene is TRBJ2-4, the V gene TRBV5-5; D tentatively reads TRBD1 or TRBD2 (6 bases each). V shed 3 bases and J shed 7 bases, with 17 bases lying between them. Germline V lookup: CDR1 SGHKS, CDR2 YYEKEE (reference sequence). The CDR3 is 15 amino acids. This CDR3 reads CASSWGAGQMNIQYF. CDR3 DNA sequence: TGTGCCAGCAGCTGGGGGGCAGGGCAAATGAACATTCAGTACTTC.

This rearrangement joins TRBV6-5 to TRBJ2-6, with D tentatively TRBD1 or TRBD2 (5 bases each). Trimming took 2 bases from V and 1 from J, leaving 15 bases between them. CDR1 and CDR2 from the germline V gene are MNHEY and SVGAGI. The CDR3 runs 18 residues. The CDR3: CASSYEAGSYSGANVLTF. The CDR3 DNA sequence: TGTGCCAGCAGTTACGAAGCAGGGAGCTATTCTGGGGCCAACGTCCTGACTTTC.

The rearrangement links TRBV6-5 to TRBJ1-2, with 9 nucleotides matching TRBD1. The ends lost 6 bases at V and 3 bases at J; junction bases unmatched: 8. CDR3 length: 15 residues. Germline V gives CDR1 MNHEY, CDR2 SVGAGI. CDR3 residues: CASRRQGVGYYGYTF. The CDR3, as DNA: TGTGCCAGCAGGAGACAGGGGGTTGGTTACTATGGCTACACCTTC.

This clonotype was seen only a few times. The chain recombines TRBV4-2 with TRBJ2-1; D not certain. Germline V gives CDR1 LGHNA, CDR2 YNFKEQ. Deletions cut 0 bases from V and 1 base from J, with 7 bases between. The CDR3 has 15 residues. CDR3 bases: TGTGCCAGCAGCCAAGAGGTTGCGTCCTACAATGAGCAGTTCTTC. It is translated as CASSQEVASYNEQFF.

This clonotype was picked up a small number of times. The rearrangement links TRBV10-3 to TRBJ2-7; possibly TRBD2 for D (6 bases). Trimming pared 7 bases from V and 9 bases from J, leaving 19 bases between. CDR1 is ENHRY and CDR2 is SYGVKD in the germline V gene. The CDR3 has 13 residues. CDR3: CAITSGTAGGQYF. In DNA form, the CDR3 reads TGTGCCATCACCTCCGGGACGGCCGGGGGGCAGTACTTC.

The chain uses TRBV20-1 and TRBJ2-1, with D unresolved. The CDR3 runs to 14 residues. Germline CDR1 and CDR2: DFQATT and SNEGSKA (reference sequence). The ends were cut back, 6 bases at V and 1 base at J, with 13 bases in the middle. The CDR3 DNA follows: TGCAGTGCGGGCCCCCCTGGGTCCTACAATGAGCAGTTCTTC. As protein: CSAGPPGSYNEQFF.

This clonotype was counted only a few times. This chain uses TRBV5-1 with TRBJ1-2; tentative D call: TRBD1 (6 bases). Germline-derived CDR1 and CDR2 are SGHRS and YFSETQ. The CDR3 covers 15 residues. Trimming took 0 bases from V and 5 from J, leaving 14 bases between them. This chain's CDR3 is CASSLAPQGIYGYTF. DNA for the CDR3: TGCGCCAGCAGCTTGGCCCCACAGGGAATATATGGCTACACCTTC.

The V and J genes are TRBV12-5 and TRBJ2-1, with 8 bases identical to TRBD2. Losses at the gene ends were 6 bases for V and 7 bases for J; bases not matched to a gene: 8. CDR1 is LGHNT and CDR2 is FRNRAP in the germline V gene. The CDR3 loop spans 14 amino acids. The DNA of the CDR3 is TGTGCTAGTGGAACTAGCGGCGCCTCTAATGAGCAGTTCTTC. Protein product: CASGTSGASNEQFF.

This clonotype showed up just a few times. J is TRBJ1-2 and V is TRBV20-1, with D maybe TRBD1 (6 bases). The germline V and J ends were trimmed by 2 bases and 3 bases, with 13 bases remaining between them. The CDR3 length is 14 residues. Per germline, CDR1 DFQATT and CDR2 SNEGSKA (reference sequence). The CDR3 here is CSARWWGLDYGYTF. CDR3 DNA sequence: TGCAGTGCTAGATGGTGGGGGCTTGACTATGGCTACACCTTC.

The CDR3 spells CASSPPFYF. The CDR3 nucleotides read TGCGCCAGCAGCCCGCCGTTCTACTTC. This chain uses TRBV4-1 with TRBJ2-5; D remains ambiguous. Deletions cut 4 bases from V and 14 bases from J, with 8 bases between. The CDR3 covers 9 residues. Germline assignment: CDR1 MGHRA and CDR2 YSYEKL.

This clonotype was detected only a few times. The chain couples TRBV7-2 to TRBJ2-3; TRBD2 is a possible D gene (5 bases). The CDR3 consists of 17 residues. V was shortened by 0 bases and J by 1 base, with 14 bases between the two germline ends. CDR1 and CDR2 from the germline V gene are SGHTA and FQGNSA. CDR3 sequence: CASSLARLGSGTDTQYF. In nucleotides, the CDR3 is TGTGCCAGCAGCTTAGCCCGTTTGGGGAGCGGCACAGATACGCAGTATTTT.

This clonotype was counted only a few times. The V and J genes are TRBV30 and TRBJ2-1; 7 nucleotides match TRBD1. The CDR3 runs 15 residues. The V gene's germline CDR1 is GTSNPN and CDR2 SVGIG (reference sequence). V gave up 4 bases and J gave up 0 bases; unmatched junction bases: 6. CDR3 protein: CAWTGQASSYNEQFF. The CDR3, as DNA: TGTGCCTGGACCGGACAGGCGAGCTCCTACAATGAGCAGTTCTTC.